This T cell receptor beta chain was identified during a study of cytomegalovirus exposure and HLA in healthy donors. General study findings and limits: The CMV antigen specificity of a few CMV-associated chains was confirmed through in vitro analysis. The listing of 150 to 200 TCR beta chains classed them as cytomegalovirus-associated.

The donors were in the roughly 120-subject validation cohort, distinct from the approximately 670-subject first cohort. Produced via immunoSEQ multiplex PCR; TCRdb's table is partial and in-frame only. The sample lists around 98,000 clones; roughly 87% were seen once. Trimming at V came to 0 bases and at J to 7 bases, leaving 5 bases not matched to a gene. The germline V gene has CDR1 MGHRA and CDR2 YSYEKL. The CDR3 extends over 17 amino acids. With regard to this clone: Its cognate antigen is unknown.

This TCR was sampled from a man aged 18 to 29 in good health and CMV-seropositive. The sample consisted of PBMCs. The V call is TRBV4-1, the J call TRBJ2-2; 13 positions match TRBD2. CDR3 region: CASSQDGLAGEVGELFF. CDR3 coding DNA: TGCGCCAGCAGCCAAGATGGACTAGCGGGAGAGGTCGGGGAGCTGTTTTTT.